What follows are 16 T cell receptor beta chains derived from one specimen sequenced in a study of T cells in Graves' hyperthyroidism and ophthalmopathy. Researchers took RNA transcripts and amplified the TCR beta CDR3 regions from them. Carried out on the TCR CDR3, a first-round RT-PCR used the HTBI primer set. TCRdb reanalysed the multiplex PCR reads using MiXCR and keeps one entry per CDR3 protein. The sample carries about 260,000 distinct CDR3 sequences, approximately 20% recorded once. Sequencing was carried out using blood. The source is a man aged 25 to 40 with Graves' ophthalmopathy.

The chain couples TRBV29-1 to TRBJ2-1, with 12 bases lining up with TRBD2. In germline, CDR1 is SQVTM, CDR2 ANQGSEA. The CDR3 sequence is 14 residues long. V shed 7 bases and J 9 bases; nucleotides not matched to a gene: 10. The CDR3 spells CSARRLAGEAEQFF. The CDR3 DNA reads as TGCAGCGCAAGGAGACTAGCGGGAGAGGCTGAGCAGTTCTTC.

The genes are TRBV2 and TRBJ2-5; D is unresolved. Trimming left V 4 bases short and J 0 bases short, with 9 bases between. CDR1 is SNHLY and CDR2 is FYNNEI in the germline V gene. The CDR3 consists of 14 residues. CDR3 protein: CASSVESYQETQYF. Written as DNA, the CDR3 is TGTGCCAGCAGTGTGGAGTCGTACCAAGAGACCCAGTACTTC.

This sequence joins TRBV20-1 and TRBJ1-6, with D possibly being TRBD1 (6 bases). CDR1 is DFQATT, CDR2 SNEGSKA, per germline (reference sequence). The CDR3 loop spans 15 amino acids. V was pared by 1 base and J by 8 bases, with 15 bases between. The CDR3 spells CSARVPGARDSPLHF. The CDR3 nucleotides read TGCAGTGCTAGAGTTCCGGGGGCGCGGGATTCACCCCTCCACTTT.

The CDR3 loop is CASSVEESYEQYF. In DNA form, the CDR3 reads TGTGCCAGCAGCGTGGAGGAGTCGTACGAGCAGTACTTC. This chain links TRBV9 with TRBJ2-7; D may be TRBD2 (5 bases). Trimming shortened V by 2 bases and J by 4 bases, and 10 bases separated the two germline ends. CDR3 length: 13 amino acids. Germline V lookup: CDR1 SGDLS, CDR2 YYNGEE.

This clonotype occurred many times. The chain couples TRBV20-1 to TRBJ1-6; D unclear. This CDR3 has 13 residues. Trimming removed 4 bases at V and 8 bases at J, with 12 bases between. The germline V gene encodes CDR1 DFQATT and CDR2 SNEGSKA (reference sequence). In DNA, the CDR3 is TGCAGTGCTACCGGACGTTGGGATTCACCCCTCCACTTT. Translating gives CSATGRWDSPLHF.

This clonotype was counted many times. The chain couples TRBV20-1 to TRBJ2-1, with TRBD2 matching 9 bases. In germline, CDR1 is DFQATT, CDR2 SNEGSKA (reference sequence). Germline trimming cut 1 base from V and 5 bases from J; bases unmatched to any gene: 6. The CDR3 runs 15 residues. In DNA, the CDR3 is TGCAGTGCTAGAGTGAGCGGGAGGTCCAACAATGAGCAGTTCTTC. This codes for CSARVSGRSNNEQFF.

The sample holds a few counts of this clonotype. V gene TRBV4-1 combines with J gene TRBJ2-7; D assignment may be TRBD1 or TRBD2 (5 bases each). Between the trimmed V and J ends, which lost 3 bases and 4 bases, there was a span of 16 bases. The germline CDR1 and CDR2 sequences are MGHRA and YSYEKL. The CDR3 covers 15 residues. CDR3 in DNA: TGCGCCAGCAGCCAGCCGGGATCAGAGGGGTACGAGCAGTACTTC. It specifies CASSQPGSEGYEQYF.

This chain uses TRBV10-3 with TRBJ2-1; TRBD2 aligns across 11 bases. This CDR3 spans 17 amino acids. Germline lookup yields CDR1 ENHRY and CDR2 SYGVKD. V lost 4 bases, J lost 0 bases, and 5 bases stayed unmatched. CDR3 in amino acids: CAISGGTSGSSYNEQFF. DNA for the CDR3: TGTGCCATCAGTGGAGGGACTAGCGGTAGCTCCTACAATGAGCAGTTCTTC.

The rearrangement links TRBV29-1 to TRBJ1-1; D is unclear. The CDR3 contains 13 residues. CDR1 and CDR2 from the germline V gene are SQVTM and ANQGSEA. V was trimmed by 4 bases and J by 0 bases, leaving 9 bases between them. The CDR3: CSVVEGMNTEAFF. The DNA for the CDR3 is TGCAGCGTTGTGGAAGGGATGAACACTGAAGCTTTCTTT.

The CDR3, as DNA: TGTGCCAGCAGTTCCCAGCGAGGGGCTACGGAGGGGGAGCAGTACTTC. It specifies CASSSQRGATEGEQYF. The J gene is TRBJ2-7, the V gene TRBV6-1, with D tentatively TRBD2 (6 bases). The CDR3 length is 16 residues. CDR1 MNHNS and CDR2 SASEGT come from the germline V gene. Trimming shortened V by 5 bases and J by 7 bases, and 24 bases separated the two germline ends.

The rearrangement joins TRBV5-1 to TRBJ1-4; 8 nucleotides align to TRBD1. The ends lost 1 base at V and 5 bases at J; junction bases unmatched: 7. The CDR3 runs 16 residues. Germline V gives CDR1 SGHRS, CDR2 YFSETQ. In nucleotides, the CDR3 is TGCGCCAGCAGCTTGTTCCCCGGGACAGGAAATGAAAAACTGTTTTTT. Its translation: CASSLFPGTGNEKLFF.

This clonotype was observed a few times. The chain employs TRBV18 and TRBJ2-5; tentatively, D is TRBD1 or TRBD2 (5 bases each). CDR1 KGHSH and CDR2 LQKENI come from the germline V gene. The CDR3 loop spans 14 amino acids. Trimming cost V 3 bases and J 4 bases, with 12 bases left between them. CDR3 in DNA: TGTGCCAGCTCACCCGGGACCCTGCGAGAGACCCAGTACTTC. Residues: CASSPGTLRETQYF.

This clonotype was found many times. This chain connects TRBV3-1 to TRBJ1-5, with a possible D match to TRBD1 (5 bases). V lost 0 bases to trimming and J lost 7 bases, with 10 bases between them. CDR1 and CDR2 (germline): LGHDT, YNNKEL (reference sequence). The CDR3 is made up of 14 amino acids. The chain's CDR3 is CASSQDSGFQPQHF. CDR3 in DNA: TGTGCCAGCAGCCAAGATTCAGGGTTCCAGCCCCAGCATTTT.

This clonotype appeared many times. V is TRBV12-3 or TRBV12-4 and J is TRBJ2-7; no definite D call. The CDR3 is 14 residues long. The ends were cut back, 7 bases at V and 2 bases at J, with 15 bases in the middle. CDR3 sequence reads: CASTLRHTPYEQYF. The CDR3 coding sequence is TGTGCCAGCACCCTGCGGCACACCCCCTACGAGCAGTACTTC.

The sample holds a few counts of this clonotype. CDR3 nucleotides: TGTGCCATCACCGAACCAGGGTTGTCGCAGTATTTT. Protein sequence: CAITEPGLSQYF. This chain links TRBV10-3 with TRBJ2-3; D may be TRBD1 (5 bases). Per the germline V gene, CDR1 is ENHRY and CDR2 is SYGVKD. CDR3 length: 12 residues. V dropped 7 bases and J dropped 10 bases, with 15 bases sitting between them.

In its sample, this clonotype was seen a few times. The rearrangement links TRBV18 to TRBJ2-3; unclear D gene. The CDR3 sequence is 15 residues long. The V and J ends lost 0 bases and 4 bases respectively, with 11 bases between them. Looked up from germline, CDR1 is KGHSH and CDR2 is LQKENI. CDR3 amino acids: CASSPPGGVADTQYF. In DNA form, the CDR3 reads TGTGCCAGCTCACCACCGGGCGGTGTCGCAGATACGCAGTATTTT.